This T cell receptor (beta chain) was observed in a study of technical replicates of blood from a handful of donors. Measured with immunoSEQ multiplex PCR; TCRdb has only the in-frame clones, and not every one. The sample holds 60,000 to 65,000 clones, about 86% seen once. Sequenced sample: PBMCs. This clonotype was obtained from a human donor in good health. Some clones in this sample may be carry-over from other donors' samples.

CDR3 amino acids: CASSLVGGQRADTQYF. CDR3 in DNA: TGCGCCAGCAGCTTGGTTGGCGGCCAGAGGGCAGATACGCAGTATTTT. The genes are TRBV5-1 and TRBJ2-3, with a possible D match to TRBD2 (5 bases). The V gene lost 0 bases and the J gene lost 4 bases, with 15 bases spanning the gap. The CDR3 covers 16 residues. Germline CDR1 reads SGHRS; CDR2 reads YFSETQ.